This T cell receptor (beta chain) was observed in a study of beta chain features in type 1 diabetes. Study findings and constraints: Compared to healthy donors, patients appeared to have naive, central memory and Treg TCRB repertoires that were more alike.

This clone has a handful of counts. Its specificity is not known. Expressed TCRB transcripts were sequenced, since all the RNA that had been isolated was reverse transcribed. Only in-frame clones appear in the TCRdb table, and some are missing; sequencing was by immunoSEQ multiplex PCR. The sample consists of 250,000 to 350,000 clones, about 11% of them appearing once. Per germline, CDR1 SGHDN and CDR2 FVKESK. The CDR3 totals 12 residues. Trimming took 8 bases from V and 4 from J, leaving 10 bases between them. The sequencing input was naive CD4+ T cells from blood. The V and J genes are TRBV14 and TRBJ2-3, with D unclear. This TCR was recovered from a woman in her thirties in good health. The CDR3 protein is CASGQAADTQYF. CDR3 DNA: TGTGCCAGCGGGCAGGCTGCAGATACGCAGTATTTT.